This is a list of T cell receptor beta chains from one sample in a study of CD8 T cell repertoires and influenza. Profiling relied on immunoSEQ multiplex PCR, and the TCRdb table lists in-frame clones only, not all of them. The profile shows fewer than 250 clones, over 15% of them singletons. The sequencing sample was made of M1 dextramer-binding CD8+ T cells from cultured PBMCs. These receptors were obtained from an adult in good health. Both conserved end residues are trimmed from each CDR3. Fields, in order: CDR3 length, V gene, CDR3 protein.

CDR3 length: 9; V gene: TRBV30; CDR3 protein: AFRDTDSYT
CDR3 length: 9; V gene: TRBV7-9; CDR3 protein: ASRGYNEQF
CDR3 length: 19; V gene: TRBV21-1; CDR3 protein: ASSKALTWGTGGSSTDTQY
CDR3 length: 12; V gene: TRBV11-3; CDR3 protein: ASSLETSFYEQY
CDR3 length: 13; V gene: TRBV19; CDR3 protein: ASSGGFAYKNIQY
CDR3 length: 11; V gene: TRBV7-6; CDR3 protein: ASSVTREYEQF
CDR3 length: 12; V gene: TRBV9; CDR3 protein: ASSVRDSGNTIY